Shown below are 31 T cell receptor beta chains from a single sample sequenced in a study of blood T cell repertoires in COVID-19 (dated by TCRdb to between 2020 and 2021). The protocol used for the library was the immunoSEQ multiplex PCR assay. TCRdb carries this immuneACCESS record with in-frame sequences only. Its versions omit some clonotypes, under half of them owing to an unresolved V gene in the studies checked, with the rest unexplained. The sample table records some 370,000 clones; around four fifths of these occur just once. Jointly, the top ten make up about 4.9% of the sample. The specimen sequenced was PBMCs or T cells enriched from blood (not recorded which). The receptors come from a woman between 50 and 59 years old who had recovered from COVID-19.

The chain links TRBV18 to TRBJ1-2; the D gene is possibly TRBD1 (6 bases). CDR3 size: 15 residues. Germline-derived CDR1 and CDR2 are KGHSH and LQKENI. Trimming shortened V by 2 bases and J by 4 bases, and 14 bases separated the two germline ends. CDR3 in amino acids: CASSPLDRSGYGYTF. The CDR3 DNA sequence: TGTGCCAGCTCACCATTGGACAGATCCGGCTATGGCTACACCTTC.

The J gene is TRBJ2-1, the V gene TRBV29-1; 9 nucleotides agree with TRBD2. CDR3 size: 13 residues. With V trimmed by 8 bases and J by 8 bases, 10 bases remained unmatched. Germline loops: CDR1 SQVTM, CDR2 ANQGSEA. The CDR3 reads CSLSAGGADEQFF. In nucleotides, the CDR3 is TGCAGCCTATCAGCGGGAGGAGCGGATGAGCAGTTCTTC.

This clone has just one count. The chain carries TRBV19 and TRBJ1-2, with no clear D. The CDR3 is made up of 15 amino acids. Trimming took 1 base from V and 0 from J, leaving 9 bases between them. Germline V CDR1 and CDR2: LNHDA, SQIVND (reference sequence). This CDR3 is CASSIGMGTNYGYTF. In nucleotides, the CDR3 is TGTGCCAGTAGTATAGGTATGGGCACTAACTATGGCTACACCTTC.

The rearrangement links TRBV11-2 to TRBJ1-2; D perhaps matches TRBD1 (5 bases). V lost 2 bases, J lost 4 bases, and 8 bases lay in between. Germline CDR1 and CDR2: SGHAT and FQNNGV. CDR3 length: 13 residues. The CDR3: CASSLQGIYGYTF. The CDR3 bases are TGTGCCAGCAGCTTACAGGGCATCTATGGCTACACCTTC.

This clone was seen repeatedly, ten times or more. Other DNA variants within this sample encode the same CDR3. In DNA form, the CDR3 reads TGTGCCTGGAGTAGAGGCACAGATACGCAGTATTTT. This translates into CAWSRGTDTQYF. J is TRBJ2-3 and V is TRBV30, with D hard to call. This CDR3 has 12 amino acids. Germline CDR1 is GTSNPN and CDR2 is SVGIG (reference sequence). V gave up 2 bases and J gave up 1 base, with 4 bases separating them.

The J gene is TRBJ1-3, the V gene TRBV7-9; 7 bases match TRBD1. After removal of 4 bases from V and 0 bases from J, the junction contained 6 bases not matched to a gene. Germline V gives CDR1 SEHNR, CDR2 FQNEAQ (reference sequence). The CDR3 sequence is 16 residues long. The CDR3 region is CASSSGQTNSGNTIYF. In nucleotides, the CDR3 is TGTGCCAGCAGCTCGGGACAGACTAACTCTGGAAACACCATATATTTT.

This chain uses TRBV18 with TRBJ1-3; D is uncertain. The length of the CDR3 is 17 residues. V lost 3 bases and J 0 bases, leaving 15 bases between the germline ends. The V gene's germline CDR1 is KGHSH and CDR2 LQKENI. The CDR3 region has the DNA TGTGCCAGCTCACCTGAACACTCTAGGATCTCTGGAAACACCATATATTTT. It is translated as CASSPEHSRISGNTIYF.

V gene TRBV30 combines with J gene TRBJ2-1; TRBD2 aligns across 7 bases. Germline values: CDR1 GTSNPN, CDR2 SVGIG (reference sequence). The V gene end was trimmed by 2 bases and the J gene end by 7 bases; junction bases not matched to a gene: 8. This CDR3 has 14 residues. The CDR3, as DNA: TGTGCCTGGAGTAGAGGCGGGAGCAAGAATGAGCAGTTCTTC. Translation: CAWSRGGSKNEQFF.

The V call is TRBV29-1, the J call TRBJ1-2, with D tentatively TRBD1 (6 bases). Between the trimmed V and J ends, which lost 3 bases and 7 bases, there was a span of 9 bases. Germline V gene data show CDR1 as SQVTM and CDR2 as ANQGSEA. The CDR3 has 11 residues. CDR3 loop: CSVDAGVGYTF. CDR3 nucleotides: TGCAGCGTTGACGCAGGGGTTGGCTACACCTTC.

This chain connects TRBV10-3 to TRBJ1-1; 9 bases agree with TRBD1. Germline CDR1 is ENHRY and CDR2 is SYGVKD. The CDR3 is 17 amino acids. V shed 8 bases, J shed 1 base, and the junction held 14 bases outside the gene matches. The DNA of the CDR3 is TGTGCCATCGGGGCCGCGATGGGGGACAGGGCGAACACTGAAGCTTTCTTT. Protein product: CAIGAAMGDRANTEAFF.

This clone was observed a few times. V gene TRBV5-1 combines with J gene TRBJ2-2; 9 bases are shared with TRBD2. Trimming removed 0 bases from V and 3 bases from J; junction bases left unmatched: 3. The CDR3 totals 16 residues. Germline V lookup: CDR1 SGHRS, CDR2 YFSETQ. Here the CDR3 reads CASSLEVAGDTGELFF. The CDR3, as DNA: TGCGCCAGCAGCTTGGAAGTAGCGGGAGACACCGGGGAGCTGTTTTTT.

The CDR3 DNA reads as TGTGCCAGCAGCTTAGATGTGTCCCTCACCTTC. This encodes CASSLDVSLTF. The chain recombines TRBV11-3 with TRBJ1-2; D is ambiguous. This CDR3 spans 11 amino acids. The V end was cut by 0 bases, the J end by 13 bases, with 9 bases between. CDR1 SGHNT and CDR2 YENEEA come from the germline V gene.

The chain uses TRBV7-2 and TRBJ1-1, with 7 bases identical to TRBD1. The V and J ends lost 5 bases and 7 bases, in that order; junction bases with no gene match: 13. The CDR3 totals 15 residues. Per the germline V gene, CDR1 is SGHTA and CDR2 is FQGNSA. The CDR3 region is CASSPEGAGVGEAFF. The CDR3 nucleotides read TGTGCCAGCAGCCCCGAGGGGGCAGGGGTGGGTGAAGCTTTCTTT. Filled out from reference TRBV7-2 and TRBJ1-1, the complete variable domain reads GAGVSQSPSNKVTEKGKDVELRCDPISGHTALYWYRQSLGQGLEFLIYFQGNSAPDKSGLPSDRFSAERTGGSVSTLTIQRTQQEDSAVYLCASSPEGAGVGEAFFGQGTRLTVV.

The rearrangement links TRBV2 to TRBJ2-5, with TRBD1 matching over 9 bases. This CDR3 is 11 amino acids long. The junction had 2 bases not matched to a gene; V was cut back by 10 bases and J by 5 bases. Germline CDR1 reads SNHLY; CDR2 reads FYNNEI. The CDR3 reads CAKGQGETQYF. DNA for the CDR3: TGTGCCAAAGGACAGGGGGAGACCCAGTACTTC.

The chain employs TRBV11-2 and TRBJ1-4, with 10 positions matching TRBD1. The CDR3 extends over 14 amino acids. Germline CDR1 and CDR2: SGHAT and FQNNGV. V shed 3 bases, J shed 8 bases, and the junction held 3 bases outside the gene matches. The DNA of the CDR3 is TGTGCCAGCAGCTTGGGGACAGGGGTCGAAAAACTGTTTTTT. Its protein product is CASSLGTGVEKLFF. Complete variable domain (other parts from reference TRBV11-2 and TRBJ1-4): EAGVAQSPRYKIIEKRQSVAFWCNPISGHATLYWYQQILGQGPKLLIQFQNNGVVDDSQLPKDRFSAERLKGVDSTLKIQPAKLEDSAVYLCASSLGTGVEKLFFGSGTQLSVL.

The J gene is TRBJ1-1, the V gene TRBV5-1; tentatively, D is TRBD1 (5 bases). Trimming pared 3 bases from V and 4 bases from J, leaving 13 bases between. The CDR3 is 14 amino acids. From germline, CDR1 is SGHRS and CDR2 YFSETQ. The CDR3, as DNA: TGCGCCAGCAGCTCCCAGGGTGTGGGCACTGAAGCTTTCTTT. Amino acid sequence: CASSSQGVGTEAFF.

V gene TRBV15 combines with J gene TRBJ1-2, with TRBD1 matching over 11 bases. Germline CDR1 and CDR2: LNHNV and YYDKDF (reference sequence). The J segment lost 4 bases and the V segment lost 5 bases, leaving 9 bases of the junction unmatched. The CDR3 has 16 residues. The CDR3 reads CATSPQGQGALYGYTF. The CDR3 DNA reads as TGTGCCACCAGCCCCCAAGGACAGGGGGCACTCTATGGCTACACCTTC.

The chain is built from TRBV5-4 and TRBJ2-3, with 11 bases aligning to TRBD2. J gave up 2 bases and V 4 bases, and 6 bases lay outside the gene matches. The CDR3 covers 16 residues. The germline V gene encodes CDR1 SGHNT and CDR2 YYREEE (reference sequence). Written as DNA, the CDR3 is TGTGCCAGCAGCAAATGGACTAGCGGGTCCACAGATACGCAGTATTTT. Its protein is CASSKWTSGSTDTQYF.

The rearrangement uses TRBV7-3 and TRBJ2-2; D call uncertain. Germline CDR1 is SGHTA and CDR2 is FQGTGA. V shed 1 base and J shed 1 base, with 13 bases lying between them. The CDR3 has 17 residues. CDR3: CASSLNPQRQNTGELFF. The CDR3 DNA sequence: TGTGCCAGCAGCTTAAACCCCCAGAGGCAGAACACCGGGGAGCTGTTTTTT.

The gene calls are TRBV30 and TRBJ2-1; the match to TRBD1 covers 9 bases. The V gene's germline CDR1 is GTSNPN and CDR2 SVGIG (reference sequence). This CDR3 has 21 amino acids. V dropped 0 bases and J dropped 0; count of bases not matched to a gene: 18. The CDR3 DNA sequence: TGTGCCTGGAGTGTACAGCACGGACAGGGGACCCGCCTGAGCTCCTACAATGAGCAGTTCTTC. It specifies CAWSVQHGQGTRLSSYNEQFF. The entire variable domain, with the rest obtained from reference TRBV30 and TRBJ2-1, is as follows: SQTIHQWPATLVQPVGSPLSLECTVEGTSNPNLYWYRQAAGRGLQLLFYSVGIGQISSEVPQNLSASRPQDRQFILSSKKLLLSDSGFYLCAWSVQHGQGTRLSSYNEQFFGPGTRLTVL.

The chain recombines TRBV21-1 with TRBJ1-1. TRBV21-1 is deemed a pseudogene. The length of the CDR3 is 14 residues. The CDR3 DNA is TGTGCCAGCAGCAAAGCCGGGGGGCGAACTGAAGCTTTCTTT. Its translation is CASSKAGGRTEAFF.

This chain joins TRBV27 and TRBJ2-7, with TRBD2 matching over 7 bases. Trimming cost V 9 bases and J 0 bases; bases outside gene matches: 8. This CDR3 comprises 14 residues. Germline-derived CDR1 and CDR2 are MNHEY and SMNVEV (reference sequence). The CDR3 spells CASGLGGVSYEQYF. CDR3 nucleotides: TGTGCCAGTGGATTGGGGGGGGTCTCCTACGAGCAGTACTTC.

The chain uses TRBV30 and TRBJ1-1; 7 bases align to TRBD1. The CDR3 is 12 residues long. CDR1 is GTSNPN and CDR2 is SVGIG in the germline V gene (reference sequence). J gave up 6 bases and V 6 bases, and 7 bases lay outside the gene matches. CDR3 region: CACTRGGPEAFF. DNA of the CDR3: TGTGCCTGTACACGAGGGGGCCCTGAAGCTTTCTTT. Full variable domain (remainder filled in from reference TRBV30 and TRBJ1-1): SQTIHQWPATLVQPVGSPLSLECTVEGTSNPNLYWYRQAAGRGLQLLFYSVGIGQISSEVPQNLSASRPQDRQFILSSKKLLLSDSGFYLCACTRGGPEAFFGQGTRLTVV.

This chain uses TRBV2 with TRBJ1-1; TRBD1 aligns across 9 bases. The CDR3 covers 13 residues. Germline CDR1 reads SNHLY; CDR2 reads FYNNEI. V shed 7 bases and J 6 bases; nucleotides not matched to a gene: 6. For the CDR3, the DNA is TGTGCCAGCACCAGAGACAGGGGGGCTGAAGCTTTCTTT. The encoded protein is CASTRDRGAEAFF.

The rearrangement links TRBV19 to TRBJ1-2, with 8 bases identical to TRBD1. J gave up 3 bases and V 5 bases, and 14 bases lay outside the gene matches. CDR3 length equals 17 residues. Germline-derived CDR1 and CDR2 are LNHDA and SQIVND (reference sequence). CDR3 residues: CASSPQNRGRYYYGYTF. CDR3 DNA: TGTGCCAGTAGTCCCCAAAACAGGGGGAGGTACTACTATGGCTACACCTTC.

This chain links TRBV4-1 with TRBJ1-3; possibly TRBD1 for D (5 bases). The CDR3 runs 14 residues. CDR1 MGHRA and CDR2 YSYEKL come from the germline V gene. V lost 3 bases and J 2 bases, leaving 8 bases between the germline ends. The CDR3 reads CASSQAGPGNTIYF. The CDR3 DNA is TGCGCCAGCAGCCAGGCAGGGCCTGGAAACACCATATATTTT.

The chain has TRBV27 and TRBJ1-1, with 8 positions matching TRBD1. The V segment lost 8 bases and the J segment 4 bases; nucleotides outside the gene matches: 18. The CDR3 is made up of 17 amino acids. Looked up from germline, CDR1 is MNHEY and CDR2 is SMNVEV (reference sequence). The DNA of the CDR3 is TGTGCCAGCTCAGTTCCCCCCAGACAGGGGAGAGCCACTGAAGCTTTCTTT. Translating gives CASSVPPRQGRATEAFF.

The chain combines TRBV23-1 with TRBJ1-5; D not resolved. TRBV23-1 is given ORF status, its function remaining uncertain. V was pared by 0 bases and J by 0 bases, with 12 bases between. The CDR3 is 17 residues long. CDR3 residues: CASSQSGGFYSNQPQHF. Here the CDR3 DNA reads TGCGCCAGCAGTCAATCTGGCGGTTTCTATAGCAATCAGCCCCAGCATTTT.

The genes are TRBV9 and TRBJ2-3, with a tentative D call TRBD2 (6 bases). Germline-derived CDR1 and CDR2 are SGDLS and YYNGEE. The CDR3 has 16 residues. V lost 4 bases, J lost 0 bases, and 15 bases lay in between. The CDR3 sequence is CASSPSVEGSTDTQYF. As DNA, the CDR3 is TGTGCCAGCAGCCCCTCCGTGGAGGGGAGCACAGATACGCAGTATTTT.

The chain uses TRBV28 and TRBJ1-4; TRBD1 might be the D (5 bases). V was pared by 7 bases and J by 0 bases, with 9 bases between. Germline lookup yields CDR1 MDHEN and CDR2 SYDVKM. This CDR3 spans 14 amino acids. The CDR3 sequence: CASNWGATNEKLFF. The CDR3 DNA sequence: TGTGCCAGCAATTGGGGGGCAACTAATGAAAAACTGTTTTTT.

The gene calls are TRBV3-1 (or the pseudogene TRBV3-2) and TRBJ1-3, with D unresolved. The germline gives CDR1 LGHDT, CDR2 YNNKEL (reference sequence). The V end was cut by 4 bases, the J end by 0 bases, with 7 bases between. There are 14 residues in the CDR3. CDR3 loop: CASSPSFSGNTIYF. CDR3 DNA: TGTGCCAGCAGCCCCTCGTTCTCTGGAAACACCATATATTTT.